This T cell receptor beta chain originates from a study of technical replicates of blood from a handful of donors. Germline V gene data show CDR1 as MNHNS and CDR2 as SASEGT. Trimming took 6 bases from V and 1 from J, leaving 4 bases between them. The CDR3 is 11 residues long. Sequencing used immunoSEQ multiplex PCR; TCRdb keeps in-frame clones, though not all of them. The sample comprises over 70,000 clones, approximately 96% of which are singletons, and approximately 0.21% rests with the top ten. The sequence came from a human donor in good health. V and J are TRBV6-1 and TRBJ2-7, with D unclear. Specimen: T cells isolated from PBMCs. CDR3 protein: CASRASYEQYF. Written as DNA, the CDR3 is TGTGCCAGCAGGGCTTCCTACGAGCAGTACTTC.